Listed here are 23 T cell receptor beta chains from one sample, sequenced in a study of regulatory dendritic cells for organ transplantation. Assay used: immunoSEQ multiplex PCR; TCRdb lists only in-frame clones, some missing. Among some 29,000 clones listed, approximately 79% were seen once. The specimen was memory CD4+ T cells from blood. Subset here: CD45RO+ memory T cells. All receptors derive from a human donor in good health.

This clone was seen more than once but under ten times. The chain uses TRBV21-1 and TRBJ2-7; TRBD2 was called by the table and not checked on the DNA. TRBV21-1 is classified as a pseudogene. There are 13 residues in the CDR3. DNA of the CDR3: TGTGCCAGCAGCCTAGCGGGCCTCTACGAGCAGTACTTC. It is translated as CASSLAGLYEQYF.

This clone has only a few counts. The chain links TRBV6-1 to TRBJ1-2; TRBD1 might be the D (6 bases). There are 15 residues in the CDR3. Per the germline V gene, CDR1 is MNHNS and CDR2 is SASEGT. V lost 8 bases to trimming and J lost 8 bases, with 24 bases between them. The CDR3 protein is CASQEVVQGTGGYTF. CDR3 coding DNA: TGTGCCAGCCAGGAAGTCGTACAGGGCACCGGGGGCTACACCTTC.

The chain joins TRBV7-2 to TRBJ1-1, with no clear D. This CDR3 comprises 14 residues. V lost 0 bases, J lost 1 base, and 6 bases lay in between. CDR1 is SGHTA and CDR2 is FQGNSA in the germline V gene. For the CDR3, the DNA is TGTGCCAGCAGCTTAGCGTTGGGGAACACTGAAGCTTTCTTT. Its translation: CASSLALGNTEAFF. Using reference TRBV7-2 and TRBJ1-1 for the parts outside the CDR3, the full variable domain is GAGVSQSPSNKVTEKGKDVELRCDPISGHTALYWYRQSLGQGLEFLIYFQGNSAPDKSGLPSDRFSAERTGGSVSTLTIQRTQQEDSAVYLCASSLALGNTEAFFGQGTRLTVV.

The chain is built from TRBV14 and TRBJ1-2; D gene uncertain. The germline CDR1 and CDR2 sequences are SGHDN and FVKESK. CDR3 length: 14 amino acids. V was cut by 4 bases and J by 4 bases, with 13 bases left in between. CDR3 sequence reads: CASSPNVRSYGYTF. In DNA, the CDR3 is TGTGCCAGCAGCCCGAACGTTAGGAGCTATGGCTACACCTTC. Full variable domain (outside the CDR3, taken from reference TRBV14 and TRBJ1-2): EAGVTQFPSHSVIEKGQTVTLRCDPISGHDNLYWYRRVMGKEIKFLLHFVKESKQDESGMPNNRFLAERTGGTYSTLKVQPAELEDSGVYFCASSPNVRSYGYTFGSGTRLTVV.

The chain uses TRBV7-3 and TRBJ2-5, with TRBD1 as a possible D gene (6 bases). Trimming took 3 bases from V and 5 from J, leaving 10 bases between them. The germline V gene has CDR1 SGHTA and CDR2 FQGTGA. This CDR3 has 13 residues. The CDR3 loop is CASSLGQWETQYF. CDR3 DNA: TGTGCCAGCAGCTTGGGACAATGGGAGACCCAGTACTTC.

Only one count was recorded for this clone. Here the CDR3 DNA reads TGTGCCATCAGAGCCTACCGGGACAGGAAAGGGAACACTGAAGCTTTCTTT. Translation: CAIRAYRDRKGNTEAFF. The chain employs TRBV10-3 and TRBJ1-1, with TRBD1 matching over 8 bases. V was clipped by 6 bases and J by 1 base; unmatched bases: 13. Germline CDR1 ENHRY, CDR2 SYGVKD. The CDR3 loop spans 17 amino acids.

V gene TRBV11-2 combines with J gene TRBJ2-5; 7 positions agree with TRBD2. The CDR3 sequence is 16 residues long. J was trimmed by 2 bases and V by 3 bases; bases with no gene match: 9. Germline CDR1 reads SGHAT; CDR2 reads FQNNGV. CDR3 nucleotides: TGTGCCAGCAGCTTTGCTCCTAGCGGAAAACAAGAGACCCAGTACTTC. It encodes CASSFAPSGKQETQYF.

This clone occurred once. The chain combines TRBV7-3 with TRBJ2-3; no reliable D call. The CDR3 covers 13 residues. The V gene lost 3 bases and the J gene lost 6 bases, with 10 bases spanning the gap. The germline V gene has CDR1 SGHTA and CDR2 FQGTGA. CDR3 DNA sequence: TGTGCCAGCAGCTTCCAAGGGCCGGATACGCAGTATTTT. It codes for CASSFQGPDTQYF.

The CDR3 coding sequence is TGTGCCAGCAGCTTGTCGGGACAGGGGTCTAACACCGGGGAGCTGTTTTTT. Translation gives CASSLSGQGSNTGELFF. V usage is TRBV5-4 and J usage is TRBJ2-2; the match to TRBD1 covers 10 bases. V was clipped by 1 base and J by 2 bases; unmatched bases: 5. The germline CDR1 and CDR2 sequences are SGHNT and YYREEE (reference sequence). CDR3 size: 17 residues.

The CDR3 loop is CASSINRGRKETQYF. The CDR3 DNA reads as TGTGCCAGCAGCATAAACAGGGGGCGCAAAGAGACCCAGTACTTC. The chain is built from TRBV13 and TRBJ2-5; TRBD1 aligns across 9 bases. The V gene's germline CDR1 is PRHDT and CDR2 FYEKMQ (reference sequence). CDR3 length: 15 amino acids. After removal of 5 bases from V and 3 bases from J, the junction contained 7 bases not matched to a gene.

This chain connects TRBV19 to TRBJ2-2; TRBD2 is a possible D gene (5 bases). In germline, CDR1 is LNHDA, CDR2 SQIVND (reference sequence). Deletions cut 7 bases from V and 3 bases from J, with 27 bases between. The CDR3 runs 19 residues. This chain's CDR3 is CASKYPPRPGLADTGELFF. The CDR3 nucleotides read TGTGCCAGTAAATACCCCCCCCGCCCCGGTCTAGCTGACACCGGGGAGCTGTTTTTT.

This chain connects TRBV7-9 to TRBJ1-2, with a weak D call TRBD1 (5 bases). There are 14 residues in the CDR3. The germline V gene encodes CDR1 SEHNR and CDR2 FQNEAQ (reference sequence). V lost 1 base and J 8 bases, leaving 14 bases between the germline ends. The CDR3: CASSLVPGAPGYTF. The CDR3 DNA is TGTGCCAGCAGCTTAGTCCCCGGGGCCCCCGGCTACACCTTC.

This chain connects TRBV7-2 to TRBJ2-5; D possibly corresponds to TRBD1 (7 bases). The CDR3 runs 17 residues. Germline V CDR1 and CDR2: SGHTA, FQGNSA. V lost 5 bases to trimming and J lost 1 base, with 20 bases between them. CDR3 sequence: CASSAQGGRRGQETQYF. The CDR3 region has the DNA TGTGCCAGCAGCGCCCAGGGGGGCAGGAGAGGCCAAGAGACCCAGTACTTC.

This rearrangement joins TRBV6-1 to TRBJ1-5; tentatively, D is TRBD1 (6 bases). The V and J ends lost 7 bases and 7 bases respectively, with 20 bases between them. The germline V gene encodes CDR1 MNHNS and CDR2 SASEGT. This CDR3 comprises 15 residues. The CDR3 protein is CASNVSGGARQPQHF. Written as DNA, the CDR3 is TGTGCCAGCAACGTCTCCGGGGGGGCGAGACAGCCCCAGCATTTT.

This chain uses TRBV6-1 with TRBJ1-1, with D tentatively TRBD1 (6 bases). CDR1 and CDR2 (germline): MNHNS, SASEGT. This CDR3 comprises 14 residues. V lost 6 bases and J lost 1, with 12 bases in between. CDR3 in amino acids: CASRADSENTEAFF. In DNA, the CDR3 is TGTGCCAGCAGGGCGGACAGCGAGAACACTGAAGCTTTCTTT.

V is TRBV21-1 and J is TRBJ1-3. TRBV21-1 is a listed pseudogene. CDR3 length equals 14 residues. This chain's CDR3 is CASSNPRDGNTIYF. CDR3 coding DNA: TGTGCCAGCAGCAACCCGAGGGATGGAAACACCATATATTTT.

The chain recombines TRBV7-8 with TRBJ2-3; 7 positions agree with TRBD2. There are 15 residues in the CDR3. Germline-derived CDR1 and CDR2 are SGHVS and FQNEAQ. V was clipped by 4 bases and J by 2 bases; unmatched bases: 6. CDR3 region: CASSSSTSYTDTQYF. CDR3 coding DNA: TGTGCCAGCAGCTCTTCGACTAGCTACACAGATACGCAGTATTTT. The full variable domain, completed using reference TRBV7-8 and TRBJ2-3, is GAGVSQSPRYKVAKRGQDVALRCDPISGHVSLFWYQQALGQGPEFLTYFQNEAQLDKSGLPSDRFFAERPEGSVSTLKIQRTQQEDSAVYLCASSSSTSYTDTQYFGPGTRLTVL.

The rearrangement links TRBV5-1 to TRBJ2-6; possibly TRBD1 or TRBD2 for D (5 bases each). V dropped 4 bases and J dropped 3 bases, with 14 bases sitting between them. Germline CDR1 reads SGHRS; CDR2 reads YFSETQ. The CDR3 runs to 16 residues. This CDR3 is CASSALLGVGANVLTF. The CDR3 DNA sequence: TGCGCCAGCAGCGCCTTACTAGGGGTTGGGGCCAACGTCCTGACTTTC.

This chain links TRBV15 with TRBJ1-3, with D perhaps matching TRBD1 (6 bases). This CDR3 has 15 amino acids. Germline V gene sequence: CDR1 LNHNV, CDR2 YYDKDF (reference sequence). The V and J ends lost 8 bases and 1 base respectively, with 15 bases between them. The CDR3 reads CATRGGAVSGNTIYF. The CDR3 bases are TGTGCCACCCGGGGGGGGGCCGTATCTGGAAACACCATATATTTT.

The chain uses TRBV5-1 and TRBJ2-2; D perhaps matches TRBD1 (6 bases). The CDR3 consists of 13 residues. The ends were cut back, 4 bases at V and 4 bases at J, with 8 bases in the middle. CDR1 and CDR2 (germline): SGHRS, YFSETQ. CDR3 DNA sequence: TGCGCCAGCAGCATACAGGGCACCGGGGAGCTGTTTTTT. Protein product: CASSIQGTGELFF. The variable domain in full, completed from reference TRBV5-1 and TRBJ2-2, reads KAGVTQTPRYLIKTRGQQVTLSCSPISGHRSVSWYQQTPGQGLQFLFEYFSETQRNKGNFPGRFSGRQFSNSRSEMNVSTLELGDSALYLCASSIQGTGELFFGEGSRLTVL.

Only a few counts were recorded for this clone. CDR3: CASSQVLKRDTGELFF. In nucleotides, the CDR3 is TGCGCCAGCAGCCAAGTTCTCAAGAGAGACACCGGGGAGCTGTTTTTT. V and J are TRBV4-1 and TRBJ2-2; D uncertain. Trimming cost V 1 base and J 3 bases, with 12 bases left between them. CDR3 length equals 16 residues. Germline V gives CDR1 MGHRA, CDR2 YSYEKL.

In DNA form, the CDR3 reads TGTGCCAGCAGTCCGGCGGGACGATGGGAGACCCAGTACTTC. It translates to CASSPAGRWETQYF. The chain has TRBV6-5 and TRBJ2-5, with D tentatively TRBD2 (6 bases). Germline CDR1 is MNHEY and CDR2 is SVGAGI. The CDR3 length is 14 residues. With 5 bases removed from V and 5 bases from J, the gap between germline ends came to 15 bases.

The rearrangement uses TRBV5-4 and TRBJ1-1; 9 bases fit TRBD1. This CDR3 is built from 13 residues. Germline loops: CDR1 SGHNT, CDR2 YYREEE (reference sequence). With V trimmed by 0 bases and J by 11 bases, 5 bases remained unmatched. The CDR3 loop reads CASSLGGTGKAFF. For the CDR3, the DNA is TGTGCCAGCAGCTTGGGAGGGACAGGGAAGGCTTTCTTT.